These T cell receptor beta chains were read from a single sample in a study of cytomegalovirus exposure and HLA in healthy donors. Profiled with immunoSEQ multiplex PCR; TCRdb holds only in-frame clones, not every one. The sample carries over 100,000 clones, roughly four fifths recorded once. Material for sequencing was PBMCs. The source is a young man in good health and CMV-seropositive. The CDR3 runs from the conserved cysteine through the conserved F or W. The order of the fields is D gene, clone size, V gene, J gene, CDR3 DNA, CDR3 protein. D genes are given only for firm matches. Clone sizes are given selectively: once, few, many, or a class where the clone is expanded.

TRBD2	NA	TRBV5-1	TRBJ2-1	TGCGCCAGCAGCATAAATAGCGGGGGGGGAACCTACAATGAGCAGTTCTTC	CASSINSGGGTYNEQFF
NA	NA	TRBV19	TRBJ2-5	TGTGCCAGTAGTACGTCACGGACTACTCAAGAGACCCAGTACTTC	CASSTSRTTQETQYF
NA	NA	TRBV30	TRBJ2-2	TGTGCCTGGGAACGAGAGAACACCGGGGAGCTGTTTTTT	CAWERENTGELFF
NA	NA	TRBV5-4	TRBJ1-1	TGTGCCAGCAGCCTTGACAGCGCTGAAGCTTTCTTT	CASSLDSAEAFF
NA	few	TRBV2	TRBJ1-3	TGTGCCAGCAGTTGGCTCGGGACAAGTACTGGAAACACCATATATTTT	CASSWLGTSTGNTIYF
NA	NA	TRBV5-4	TRBJ2-1	TGTGCCAGCAGCTTGGTGGACACCTCCCTCAATGAGCAGTTCTTC	CASSLVDTSLNEQFF
NA	NA	TRBV2	TRBJ2-3	TGTGCCAGCAGGAGCAGGGTGGCAGATACGCAGTATTTT	CASRSRVADTQYF
NA	NA	TRBV5-1	TRBJ2-7	TGCGCCAGCAGCTCCACCGGGACAGCGGGCTCCGAGCAGTACTTC	CASSSTGTAGSEQYF
TRBD1	NA	TRBV29-1	TRBJ1-6	TGCAGCGTTGCAGGGGGCGTAGGTTCACCCCTCCACTTT	CSVAGGVGSPLHF
NA	NA	TRBV4-2	TRBJ1-3	TGTGCCAGCAGCCAAGATTTCGGGTCTGGAAACACCATATATTTT	CASSQDFGSGNTIYF
TRBD1	NA	TRBV28	TRBJ1-2	TGTGCCAGCAGTTTCCCGGGACAGGGTTTTTATGGCTACACCTTC	CASSFPGQGFYGYTF
TRBD2	NA	TRBV5-1	TRBJ2-3	TGCGCCAGCAGCCCTATTAGCGGGGGGGCCGCAGATACGCAGTATTTT	CASSPISGGAADTQYF
TRBD1	NA	TRBV5-4	TRBJ2-2	TGTGCCAGCAGCTCTAACCAGGGGGCAGACACCGGGGAGCTGTTTTTT	CASSSNQGADTGELFF
TRBD2	NA	TRBV11-1	TRBJ2-1	TGTGCCAGCAGCTCTATACTAGCGGGATCCTACTCCTACAATGAGCAGTTCTTC	CASSSILAGSYSYNEQFF
NA	NA	TRBV29-1	TRBJ2-3	TGCAGCGTTGATCGCAGGGGGGCAGATACGCAGTATTTT	CSVDRRGADTQYF
NA	NA	TRBV19	TRBJ2-1	TGTGCCAGTAGTATGTTCCAGGGGCGGAATGAGCAGTTCTTC	CASSMFQGRNEQFF
NA	NA	TRBV4-1	TRBJ1-6	TGCGCCAGCAGCCAAGAAAAAGAGGGCGGCCTGGGGTTT	CASSQEKEGGLGF
TRBD2	NA	TRBV28	TRBJ2-7	TGTGCCAGCAGTATCGGACTAGCGGGGGGCGACGAGCAGTACTTC	CASSIGLAGGDEQYF
NA	NA	TRBV7-9	TRBJ1-4	TGTGCCAGCAGCCCACGGTCCAGGGGTAATGAAAAACTGTTTTTT	CASSPRSRGNEKLFF
TRBD1	NA	TRBV19	TRBJ1-1	TGTGCCAGTATCCGGACAGGGGGAAGTATGAACACTGAAGCTTTCTTT	CASIRTGGSMNTEAFF
TRBD1	NA	TRBV28	TRBJ2-2	TGTGCCAGCAGTTTCGGGGACAGGGACACCGGGGAGCTGTTTTTT	CASSFGDRDTGELFF
TRBD1	few	TRBV13	TRBJ2-7	TGTGCCAGCAGCTCGTTGGGACAGGGGTCCTACGAGCAGTACTTC	CASSSLGQGSYEQYF
NA	NA	TRBV18	TRBJ1-5	TGTGCCAGCTCACCGACCCTTACAGGGCCCAATCAGCCCCAGCATTTT	CASSPTLTGPNQPQHF
NA	NA	TRBV30	TRBJ1-2	TGTGCCTGGAGTGTACCCGGGCAGGGCCTTGGCTACACCTTC	CAWSVPGQGLGYTF
TRBD1	NA	TRBV27	TRBJ1-4	TGTGCCAGCAGTTCGGACAGGGACGTGTCGAAACTGTTTTTT	CASSSDRDVSKLFF